This TCR beta chain was retrieved from a study of blood T cell repertoires in COVID-19. Study-level information: T cells, B-cell-depleted T cells, or PBMCs provided the cDNA or gDNA that served as material.

Profiling relied on immunoSEQ multiplex PCR, and the TCRdb table lists in-frame clones only, not all of them. The table lists some 350,000 clones, 70% to 90% of them singletons, with approximately 3% in the top ten. This CDR3 is 17 amino acids long. With 1 base clipped from V and 6 bases from J, the junction kept 11 bases outside the gene matches. The germline gives CDR1 SGHNT, CDR2 YYREEE (reference sequence). V and J are TRBV5-4 and TRBJ2-2; 8 positions agree with TRBD2. The sample comprised peripheral blood. This clonotype originated in a woman under 40 with COVID-19, enrolled during active disease. The CDR3 protein is CASSLLGGAGAPGELFF. The DNA of the CDR3 is TGTGCCAGCAGCTTGCTCGGGGGGGCTGGGGCCCCCGGGGAGCTGTTTTTT.